Presented here are 18 T cell receptor beta chains from one specimen sequenced in a study of CD8 T cells in Susac syndrome. RNA amounts of about 0.5 to 1 ug underwent reverse transcription with random hexamers. TCRdb re-derived calls from the immunoSEQ multiplex PCR reads in MiXCR, one entry per CDR3 protein. The sample contains 130,000 to 150,000 distinct CDR3 sequences, about 93% of which appear only once. The sequencing sample was made of CD8+ T cells from PBMCs. These receptors were obtained from a human donor in good health.

V gene TRBV29-1 combines with J gene TRBJ2-1; either TRBD1 or TRBD2 may fit D (5 bases each). Trimming shortened V by 3 bases and J by 0 bases, and 12 bases separated the two germline ends. Germline V gene sequence: CDR1 SQVTM, CDR2 ANQGSEA. CDR3 size: 15 residues. The CDR3 region is CSVDEGMGSYNEQFF. CDR3 in DNA: TGCAGCGTTGACGAGGGGATGGGCTCCTACAATGAGCAGTTCTTC.

The chain links TRBV29-1 to TRBJ2-3; D is unresolved. The germline V and J ends were trimmed by 6 bases and 4 bases, with 20 bases remaining between them. Looked up from germline, CDR1 is SQVTM and CDR2 is ANQGSEA. The CDR3 extends over 15 amino acids. In DNA form, the CDR3 reads TGCAGCGTAGAGCCCGGGCCCCTTAGTCCAGATACGCAGTATTTT. This gives the protein CSVEPGPLSPDTQYF.

The chain couples TRBV13 to TRBJ2-7; 12 bases map to TRBD2. Germline V gives CDR1 PRHDT, CDR2 FYEKMQ (reference sequence). Trimming removed 5 bases from V and 0 bases from J; junction bases left unmatched: 14. There are 19 residues in the CDR3. This chain's CDR3 is CASSTLSSGRANSSYEQYF. DNA of the CDR3: TGTGCCAGCAGCACCCTGTCTAGCGGGAGGGCCAACAGCTCCTACGAGCAGTACTTC.

The V gene is TRBV13, the J gene TRBJ2-1; no clear D gene. With 1 base removed from V and 5 bases from J, the gap between germline ends came to 9 bases. This CDR3 comprises 14 residues. Germline CDR1 and CDR2: PRHDT and FYEKMQ (reference sequence). CDR3 residues: CASSLDIRDNEQFF. In DNA, the CDR3 is TGTGCCAGCAGCTTAGACATTAGGGACAATGAGCAGTTCTTC.

The chain links TRBV27 to TRBJ2-1; D remains unclear. The CDR3 consists of 17 residues. CDR1 and CDR2 (germline): MNHEY, SMNVEV (reference sequence). Deletions cut 0 bases from V and 8 bases from J, with 20 bases between. The CDR3 DNA reads as TGTGCCAGCAGTTTATCGATGGCGGAATTCCGGATGTATGAGCAGTTCTTC. It translates to CASSLSMAEFRMYEQFF.

The chain combines TRBV15 with TRBJ1-4; D gene uncertain. The CDR3 consists of 16 residues. Trimming took off 3 bases at V and 8 bases at J, with 19 bases between the two ends. Germline loops: CDR1 LNHNV, CDR2 YYDKDF (reference sequence). The CDR3 sequence: CATSSGVGVGGEKLFF. The DNA for the CDR3 is TGTGCCACCAGCAGCGGGGTTGGGGTTGGAGGCGAAAAACTGTTTTTT.

The chain uses TRBV12-3 or TRBV12-4 and TRBJ1-5; 8 bases align to TRBD1. The CDR3 runs 15 residues. V trimming: 7 bases; J trimming: 3 bases; junction bases outside the gene matches: 8. The CDR3 here is CASNRQGPDNQPQHF. The CDR3 DNA reads TGTGCCAGCAATAGACAGGGGCCGGACAATCAGCCCCAGCATTTT.

J is TRBJ1-5 and V is TRBV27; maybe TRBD1 (6 bases). The V and J ends lost 8 bases and 2 bases respectively, with 13 bases between them. CDR1 and CDR2 (germline): MNHEY, SMNVEV (reference sequence). This CDR3 is 14 amino acids long. The chain's CDR3 is CASWGRGGNQPQHF. The CDR3 DNA reads TGTGCCAGCTGGGGTAGGGGGGGCAATCAGCCCCAGCATTTT.

The chain combines TRBV29-1 with TRBJ2-3, with D possibly being TRBD2 (6 bases). Per germline, CDR1 SQVTM and CDR2 ANQGSEA. The V end lost 6 bases, the J end lost 2 bases, and 24 bases lay between the germline ends. The CDR3 totals 17 residues. The CDR3 loop reads CSVPSPGPGLYTDTQYF. The CDR3 DNA is TGCAGCGTCCCGAGCCCGGGACCGGGACTGTACACAGATACGCAGTATTTT.

The chain joins TRBV7-9 to TRBJ2-7; D might be TRBD1 or TRBD2, each matching 5 bases. In germline, CDR1 is SEHNR, CDR2 FQNEAQ (reference sequence). The CDR3 consists of 14 residues. Trimming took 3 bases from V and 2 from J, leaving 11 bases between them. Here the CDR3 DNA reads TGTGCCAGCAGCTTTCCGGGACCTACCTACGAGCAGTACTTC. It codes for CASSFPGPTYEQYF.

V is TRBV29-1 and J is TRBJ2-3; 12 bases agree with TRBD1. Trimming at V came to 4 bases and at J to 3 bases, leaving 5 bases not matched to a gene. Germline V gives CDR1 SQVTM, CDR2 ANQGSEA. The CDR3 totals 15 residues. In DNA, the CDR3 is TGCAGCGTTGGGGGACAGGGGGCGAGGACAGATACGCAGTATTTT. Translating gives CSVGGQGARTDTQYF.

This clonotype has just one count. The chain recombines TRBV20-1 with TRBJ2-7; D is ambiguous. This CDR3 has 15 residues. The V end lost 0 bases, the J end lost 0 bases, and 12 bases lay between the germline ends. CDR1 is DFQATT and CDR2 is SNEGSKA in the germline V gene (reference sequence). CDR3 sequence (DNA): TGCAGTGCTAGAGATAATACTAAAAACTCCTACGAGCAGTACTTC. Translating it yields CSARDNTKNSYEQYF.

This chain's CDR3 is CAWSVPESEQYF. In DNA, the CDR3 is TGTGCCTGGAGTGTCCCGGAAAGCGAGCAGTACTTC. The rearrangement uses TRBV30 and TRBJ2-7; D call uncertain. Looked up from germline, CDR1 is GTSNPN and CDR2 is SVGIG (reference sequence). Trimming stripped 0 bases from V and 6 bases from J, with 9 bases between. This CDR3 has 12 residues. The whole variable domain, filled in from reference TRBV30 and TRBJ2-7, reads SQTIHQWPATLVQPVGSPLSLECTVEGTSNPNLYWYRQAAGRGLQLLFYSVGIGQISSEVPQNLSASRPQDRQFILSSKKLLLSDSGFYLCAWSVPESEQYFGPGTRLTVT.

The V and J genes are TRBV7-9 and TRBJ2-3; 8 bases line up with TRBD2. Trimming removed 5 bases from V and 3 bases from J; junction bases left unmatched: 7. This CDR3 contains 15 residues. Germline V lookup: CDR1 SEHNR, CDR2 FQNEAQ (reference sequence). The CDR3 here is CASSPPGLETDTQYF. In nucleotides, the CDR3 is TGTGCCAGCAGCCCTCCGGGACTAGAAACAGATACGCAGTATTTT.

The chain employs TRBV4-1 and TRBJ1-5; D is perhaps TRBD1 (5 bases). V lost 4 bases to trimming and J lost 0 bases, with 13 bases between them. The V gene's germline CDR1 is MGHRA and CDR2 YSYEKL. CDR3 length equals 16 residues. CDR3 protein: CASSLGTGYSNQPQHF. CDR3 nucleotides: TGCGCCAGCAGCCTAGGCACAGGATATAGCAATCAGCCCCAGCATTTT.

The chain is built from TRBV20-1 and TRBJ2-1; 7 bases are shared with TRBD2. CDR3 length equals 14 residues. Losses at the gene ends were 3 bases for V and 5 bases for J; bases not matched to a gene: 7. Germline V gene data show CDR1 as DFQATT and CDR2 as SNEGSKA (reference sequence). CDR3 protein: CSASGTNENNEQFF. The CDR3 DNA follows: TGCAGTGCTAGTGGGACTAACGAGAACAATGAGCAGTTCTTC.

The V gene is TRBV3-1, the J gene TRBJ1-2; TRBD1 agrees at 7 bases. Germline trimming cut 4 bases from V and 4 bases from J; bases unmatched to any gene: 3. The germline V gene encodes CDR1 LGHDT and CDR2 YNNKEL (reference sequence). The CDR3 contains 13 residues. Here the CDR3 reads CASSLGTAYGYTF. In DNA, the CDR3 is TGTGCCAGCAGCCTTGGGACAGCCTATGGCTACACCTTC.

This clonotype has a single count. The chain combines TRBV12-3 or TRBV12-4 with TRBJ2-1; 10 bases agree with TRBD2. The J segment lost 8 bases and the V segment lost 2 bases, leaving 3 bases of the junction unmatched. This CDR3 has 14 amino acids. DNA of the CDR3: TGTGCCAGCAGTTTAAAGCGGGAGGGGCATGAGCAGTTCTTC. Amino acids: CASSLKREGHEQFF.